This TCR beta chain comes out of a study of CD8 T cells in ankylosing spondylitis (dated by TCRdb to about 2017). Regarding the complete study: T cell receptor beta repertoires were profiled in healthy donors and ankylosing spondylitis patients so that disease-linked TCR variants could be found. The full study cohort was made up of 20 to 25 ankylosing spondylitis patients and 108 healthy donors. Peripheral blood samples were taken, and synovial fluid was additionally collected from ankylosing spondylitis patients.

Remarks on this clonotype: The clone's antigen remains unknown. No much larger clone is present one base from it, and per-base qualities are unavailable.

The CDR3 numbers 17 residues from cysteine through phenylalanine. Left in the record is the CDR3 DNA by itself, 51 bases read in frame from the first base. Here V drops 3 bases and J drops 5 bases, and the junction holds 14 bases not matched to any gene. The germline V gene yields SGHTA for CDR1 and FQGNSA for CDR2. For sequencing, an Illumina HiSeq 2500 was employed. Quantitative 5'-RACE with molecular barcodes was used to prepare TCR beta libraries. The paper's processing steps were these. Disease-linked TCR variants were identified with a new computational method built on a probabilistic model of VDJ rearrangement. TCRdb trimmed public reads at Q25 via fastp, called clones via MiXCR and kept in-frame beta chains. Each record represents a unique CDR3 protein, reported with the most common genes and DNA among its rows. The V and J calls reflect TCRdb's pipeline rather than the authors' work. The sample includes about 700,000 distinct CDR3 sequences, with around 17% observed a single time. Under 20% of the sample lies in the top ten.

Here is what the overall study found, with its caveats: The disease-linked clones were reported as significantly enriched in matched synovial fluid samples from ankylosing spondylitis patients. A CD8+ phenotype was shown by the disease-linked clones, which were found at relatively low frequencies in peripheral blood. Some motif variants were previously reported in synovial fluid and blood of reactive arthritis patients, suggesting common disease-initiation mechanisms. Blood from ankylosing spondylitis patients appeared to be characterized by a TCR beta motif made up of several highly homologous amino acid variants.

The chain is made from TRBV7-2 and TRBJ2-5; 8 middle bases align to TRBD2. Sequenced: blood, either unsorted or a sorted T cell fraction (not recorded which). The clonotype comes from a male donor with ankylosing spondylitis. Here the CDR3 is given as CASSLKAGLAGVETQYF. The base sequence is TGTGCCAGCAGCTTGAAGGCCGGGCTAGCGGGTGTCGAGACCCAGTACTTC.